These T cell receptor beta chains were read from a single sample in a study of response to subunit inactivated influenza vaccine. TCRdb re-called the RT-PCR reads through MiXCR, storing one row per CDR3 protein. The sample has more than 450,000 distinct CDR3 sequences, 7.6% seen once. The sequences come from PBMCs from blood, collected about 23 months after vaccination. These receptors were obtained from a man between 50 and 75 years old who received an inactivated influenza vaccine. Each CDR3 is given with its conserved first and last residue. The D gene is left open where the match is weak. The size field is filled for only some rows; it gives once, few, many or a size class.

j_call,v_call,clone_size,d_call,cdr3_aa,cdr3_nt
TRBJ1-1,TRBV28,few,NA,CASNHPKNTEAFF,TGTGCCAGCAACCACCCCAAGAACACTGAAGCTTTCTTT
TRBJ2-7,TRBV11-2,NA,NA,CASSRPSVHEQYF,TGTGCCAGCAGCCGTCCATCCGTCCACGAGCAGTACTTC
TRBJ1-2,TRBV4-3,NA,NA,CASSPGLQWTPNYGYTF,TGCGCCAGCAGCCCGGGACTTCAATGGACACCTAACTATGGCTACACCTTC
TRBJ1-3,TRBV9,NA,TRBD1,CASSEQGALDTIYF,TGTGCCAGCAGCGAACAGGGGGCTCTAGACACCATATATTTT
TRBJ2-7,TRBV28,many,TRBD2,CASSWSGGPIEQYF,TGTGCCAGCAGTTGGTCGGGAGGCCCTATCGAGCAGTACTTC
TRBJ2-1,TRBV18,few,TRBD2,CASSPQGLAGVLNEQFF,TGTGCCAGCTCACCACAGGGACTAGCGGGAGTATTAAATGAGCAGTTCTTC
TRBJ2-6,TRBV5-4,NA,NA,CASSPGWVSGANVLTF,TGTGCCAGCAGCCCGGGTTGGGTCTCTGGGGCCAACGTCCTGACTTTC
TRBJ2-3,TRBV6-5,few,TRBD2,CASSSNPLAGGRTQYF,TGTGCCAGCAGTTCCAACCCACTAGCGGGGGGGCGAACGCAGTATTTT
TRBJ2-3,TRBV28,NA,TRBD2,CASRTSGMAADTQYF,TGTGCCAGCCGGACTAGCGGGATGGCCGCAGATACGCAGTATTTT
TRBJ2-7,TRBV6-1,few,TRBD1,CASSDGTEYYEQYF,TGTGCCAGCAGTGATGGGACAGAATACTACGAGCAGTACTTC
TRBJ1-1,TRBV29-1,few,NA,CSVGWGVEAFF,TGCAGCGTTGGGTGGGGGGTTGAAGCTTTCTTT